The rows below give T cell receptor beta chains drawn from one sample of a study of T cells in Graves' hyperthyroidism and ophthalmopathy. One entry per CDR3 protein results from TCRdb running MiXCR on the multiplex PCR reads. This table holds about 710,000 distinct CDR3 sequences, about 15% found once. The sequenced material came from blood. The receptors here all came from a man aged 18 to 30 with Graves' hyperthyroidism. Both conserved end residues are part of each CDR3. Fields, in order: D gene, J gene, clone size, V gene, CDR3 protein, CDR3 DNA. A D gene is named only where the DNA matches it firmly. A row's size may be missing; if present it is once, few, many or a size class.

>NA|TRBJ2-7|many|TRBV28
CASSLHRVLYEQYF
TGTGCCAGCAGTCTACACAGGGTGCTCTACGAGCAGTACTTC
>NA|TRBJ1-1|NA|TRBV7-9
CASSPWGAVTEAFF
TGTGCCAGCAGCCCGTGGGGGGCAGTCACTGAAGCTTTCTTT
>TRBD1|TRBJ1-6|few|TRBV6-1
CASSEEAGGTLHF
TGTGCCAGCAGTGAAGAGGCAGGGGGGACCCTCCACTTT
>TRBD2|TRBJ2-4|few|TRBV7-9
CASSSWAGLAGRINIQYF
TGTGCCAGCAGCTCCTGGGCGGGACTAGCGGGGCGAATAAACATTCAGTACTTC
>NA|TRBJ2-7|few|TRBV2
CASSQDTGVFYEQYF
TGTGCCAGCTCCCAGGACACCGGAGTTTTCTACGAGCAGTACTTC
>TRBD2|TRBJ2-7|NA|TRBV11-3
CASSHRTSAYEQYF
TGTGCCAGCAGCCACAGGACTAGCGCTTACGAGCAGTACTTC
>NA|TRBJ1-4|many|TRBV28
CASSGTGTEKLFF
TGTGCCAGCAGCGGCACCGGGACTGAAAAACTGTTTTTT
>TRBD1|TRBJ2-7|NA|TRBV20-1
CSARVTGSLYEQYF
TGCAGTGCTAGAGTGACAGGGTCCCTCTACGAGCAGTACTTC
>NA|TRBJ2-3|many|TRBV27
CASSFYDTQYF
TGTGCCAGCAGTTTTTACGATACGCAGTATTTT
>TRBD1|TRBJ2-2|NA|TRBV5-5
CASSFQGAGLGAGELFF
TGTGCCAGCAGCTTCCAGGGGGCGGGTCTTGGGGCCGGGGAGCTGTTTTTT
>NA|TRBJ2-1|NA|TRBV6-5
CASSSDSQGEQFF
TGTGCCAGCAGTTCCGACAGCCAGGGTGAGCAGTTCTTC
>TRBD2|TRBJ2-3|many|TRBV5-4
CASSRGLAGVTDTQYF
TGTGCCAGCAGCAGGGGACTAGCGGGAGTTACAGATACGCAGTATTTT
>TRBD1|TRBJ2-7|many|TRBV24-1
CATASGTGLEEQYF
TGTGCCACGGCTTCGGGGACAGGGTTGGAGGAGCAGTACTTC
>TRBD2|TRBJ2-7|NA|TRBV20-1
CSATPSGASYEQYF
TGCAGTGCTACCCCTAGCGGAGCCTCCTACGAGCAGTACTTC
>NA|TRBJ1-2|NA|TRBV12-5
CAPGPRGGYTF
TGTGCTCCCGGGCCCCGGGGGGGCTACACCTTC
>TRBD1|TRBJ2-7|NA|TRBV28
CATSVGTASYEQYF
TGTGCCACCTCAGTCGGGACAGCCTCCTACGAGCAGTACTTC
>TRBD2|TRBJ2-2|NA|TRBV12-5
CASGAGGSRSGELFF
TGTGCTAGTGGGGCGGGAGGGAGTCGTTCCGGGGAGCTGTTTTTT
>NA|TRBJ2-7|many|TRBV5-1
CASSFWSSSYEQYF
TGCGCCAGCAGCTTTTGGAGCAGCTCCTACGAGCAGTACTTC
>NA|TRBJ2-1|few|TRBV20-1
CSAERSGLDEQFF
TGCAGTGCCGAGAGATCCGGGCTCGATGAGCAGTTCTTC
>TRBD1|TRBJ2-3|many|TRBV28
CASSPGTGATDTQYF
TGTGCCAGCAGCCCCGGGACAGGGGCCACAGATACGCAGTATTTT
>NA|TRBJ2-7|NA|TRBV19
CASSPARGGPSYEQYF
TGTGCCAGTAGTCCGGCCAGGGGAGGCCCGTCCTACGAGCAGTACTTC
>TRBD1|TRBJ1-4|NA|TRBV20-1
CSAREPGGGKLFF
TGCAGTGCTAGGGAGCCAGGGGGAGGAAAACTGTTTTTT
>NA|TRBJ1-1|many|TRBV7-9
CASQQGLSTEAFF
TGTGCCAGCCAGCAGGGCCTGAGCACTGAAGCTTTCTTT
>NA|TRBJ2-7|few|TRBV11-3
CASSLEDTEQYF
TGTGCCAGCAGCTTAGAAGATACCGAGCAGTACTTC
>NA|TRBJ1-3|many|TRBV12-3/TRBV12-4
CASSFWTWTLGNTIYF
TGTGCCAGCAGTTTCTGGACTTGGACACTCGGAAACACCATATATTTT
>TRBD2|TRBJ2-1|few|TRBV7-6
CASSTSGSGNEQFF
TGTGCCAGCAGCACCAGCGGGAGTGGCAATGAGCAGTTCTTC
>TRBD1|TRBJ2-1|many|TRBV6-1
CASRTGGNYNEQFF
TGTGCCAGCCGGACAGGGGGAAACTACAATGAGCAGTTCTTC
>NA|TRBJ2-2|few|TRBV2
CASRRQGKGELFF
TGTGCCAGCAGACGCCAGGGAAAAGGGGAGCTGTTTTTT
>TRBD1|TRBJ2-7|few|TRBV20-1
CSARGGQGKTVYEQYF
TGCAGTGCTAGAGGTGGACAGGGGAAGACTGTGTACGAGCAGTACTTC
>TRBD1|TRBJ2-4|NA|TRBV11-3
CASSLQQGVNIQYF
TGTGCCAGCAGCTTACAACAGGGGGTAAACATTCAGTACTTC
>NA|TRBJ2-7|many|TRBV12-3/TRBV12-4
CASRGASLYEQYF
TGTGCCAGCAGGGGGGCCTCACTTTACGAGCAGTACTTC
>TRBD2|TRBJ2-7|NA|TRBV4-2
CASSQDGAGGSSYEQYF
TGTGCCAGCAGCCAAGACGGTGCGGGAGGTTCCTCCTACGAGCAGTACTTC
>TRBD1|TRBJ1-1|many|TRBV28
CASILPRGTGSLNTEAFF
TGTGCCAGCATCCTACCAAGGGGGACAGGCTCCTTGAACACTGAAGCTTTCTTT
>NA|TRBJ2-1|many|TRBV7-8
CASSRRSGYNEQFF
TGTGCCAGCAGCCGCCGTAGCGGCTACAATGAGCAGTTCTTC
>NA|TRBJ1-1|many|TRBV27
CASSFLDRMNTEAFF
TGTGCCAGCAGTTTTCTTGACAGAATGAACACTGAAGCTTTCTTT
>TRBD2|TRBJ2-1|many|TRBV27
CASSHGTSGRNEQFF
TGTGCCAGCAGTCACGGGACTAGCGGGAGGAATGAGCAGTTCTTC
>NA|TRBJ1-1|many|TRBV2
CAGKPRGMNTEAFF
TGTGCCGGCAAGCCACGGGGGATGAACACTGAAGCTTTCTTT
>NA|TRBJ1-2|many|TRBV7-3
CASSPYAGTGGYTF
TGTGCCAGCAGCCCCTATGCAGGGACCGGGGGCTACACCTTC
>TRBD1|TRBJ1-1|few|TRBV29-1
CSGSGQLNTEAFF
TGCAGCGGGTCGGGACAGTTGAACACTGAAGCTTTCTTT
>TRBD2|TRBJ2-7|NA|TRBV7-9
CASSSFPGRTYEQYF
TGTGCCAGCAGCTCCTTTCCCGGGAGGACATACGAGCAGTACTTC
>NA|TRBJ1-5|NA|TRBV20-1
CSATVLGWYNQPQHF
TGCAGTGCTACGGTGTTGGGTTGGTACAATCAGCCCCAGCATTTT
>TRBD1|TRBJ2-5|many|TRBV28
CASSLWVGQVEETQYF
TGTGCCAGCAGTTTATGGGTGGGACAGGTCGAAGAGACCCAGTACTTC
>TRBD1|TRBJ1-1|many|TRBV5-1
CASSLGQEGTEAFF
TGCGCCAGCAGCCTCGGACAGGAAGGAACTGAAGCTTTCTTT